Listed below are T cell receptor beta chains from one sample, sequenced in a study of CD8 T cells in Susac syndrome. TCRdb independently ran MiXCR on the immunoSEQ multiplex PCR reads; one entry per CDR3 protein. The sample has around 190,000 distinct CDR3 sequences; roughly 92% are singletons. Sequenced material: CD4+ T cells from PBMCs. Receptor source: a human donor in good health. The CDR3 runs from the conserved cysteine through the conserved F or W. D genes are given only for firm matches. Clone size appears in some rows only: once, few, many, or a class for an expanded clone.

v_call: TRBV3-1
d_call: TRBD2
cdr3_length: 15
clone_size: .
j_call: TRBJ2-5
cdr3_nt: TGTGCCAGCAGCCAAGATTCGACTAGCGGGAGGACCCAGTACTTC
cdr3_aa: CASSQDSTSGRTQYF

v_call: TRBV5-1
d_call: .
cdr3_length: 14
clone_size: .
j_call: TRBJ2-1
cdr3_nt: TGCGCCAGCAAGGGGGGCCGTTCCTACAATGAGCAGTTCTTC
cdr3_aa: CASKGGRSYNEQFF

v_call: TRBV28
d_call: .
cdr3_length: 15
clone_size: once
j_call: TRBJ1-2
cdr3_nt: TGTGCCAGCAGTACTTGGACAGAGGCTAACTATGGCTACACCTTC
cdr3_aa: CASSTWTEANYGYTF

v_call: TRBV30
d_call: .
cdr3_length: 15
clone_size: .
j_call: TRBJ1-2
cdr3_nt: TGTGCCTGGAGTGCCCACCAGGACAGTTTAAGGGGCTACACCTTC
cdr3_aa: CAWSAHQDSLRGYTF

v_call: TRBV10-3
d_call: .
cdr3_length: 13
clone_size: .
j_call: TRBJ1-4
cdr3_nt: TGTGCCATCGGTCCAGATCCTAATGAAAAACTGTTTTTT
cdr3_aa: CAIGPDPNEKLFF

v_call: TRBV5-1
d_call: .
cdr3_length: 14
clone_size: .
j_call: TRBJ1-1
cdr3_nt: TGCGCCAGCAGCCCCGGGACAACGAACACTGAAGCTTTCTTT
cdr3_aa: CASSPGTTNTEAFF

v_call: TRBV14
d_call: .
cdr3_length: 16
clone_size: .
j_call: TRBJ1-1
cdr3_nt: TGTGCCAGCAGCCAAGATCTTGGGCACGGTACCGCTGAAGCTTTCTTT
cdr3_aa: CASSQDLGHGTAEAFF

v_call: TRBV14
d_call: TRBD2
cdr3_length: 21
clone_size: .
j_call: TRBJ2-2
cdr3_nt: TGTGCCAGCAGCCCTTTTCCGGGACTAGCTTTTCCATCACTGAACACCGGGGAGCTGTTTTTT
cdr3_aa: CASSPFPGLAFPSLNTGELFF

v_call: TRBV3-1
d_call: .
cdr3_length: 13
clone_size: .
j_call: TRBJ1-1
cdr3_nt: TGTGCCAGCAGCCAGGCCCCCGTAACTGAAGCTTTCTTT
cdr3_aa: CASSQAPVTEAFF

v_call: TRBV7-2
d_call: .
cdr3_length: 15
clone_size: .
j_call: TRBJ2-1
cdr3_nt: TGTGCCAGCAAGGGAGGAGGTCCTAGCTACAATGAGCAGTTCTTC
cdr3_aa: CASKGGGPSYNEQFF

v_call: TRBV4-1
d_call: TRBD2
cdr3_length: 16
clone_size: once
j_call: TRBJ2-5
cdr3_nt: TGCGCCAGCAGCCTCCTAGCGGGGGGGCCCAAGGAGACCCAGTACTTC
cdr3_aa: CASSLLAGGPKETQYF

v_call: TRBV2
d_call: .
cdr3_length: 15
clone_size: .
j_call: TRBJ1-5
cdr3_nt: TGTGCCAGCAGCCCGGGCCCTCAGGGTATCCAGCCCCAGCATTTT
cdr3_aa: CASSPGPQGIQPQHF

v_call: TRBV16
d_call: TRBD1
cdr3_length: 15
clone_size: .
j_call: TRBJ1-3
cdr3_nt: TGTGCCAGCAGCCTACGGACAGGAACTGGAAACACCATATATTTT
cdr3_aa: CASSLRTGTGNTIYF

v_call: TRBV27
d_call: .
cdr3_length: 17
clone_size: .
j_call: TRBJ1-1
cdr3_nt: TGTGCCAGCAGTCCCCTTAGCGGAACAGGGAGGGACACTGAAGCTTTCTTT
cdr3_aa: CASSPLSGTGRDTEAFF

v_call: TRBV29-1
d_call: TRBD1
cdr3_length: 16
clone_size: .
j_call: TRBJ2-1
cdr3_nt: TGCAGCGTCCAACGAGGGGGACAGGACTCCTACAATGAGCAGTTCTTC
cdr3_aa: CSVQRGGQDSYNEQFF

v_call: TRBV14
d_call: TRBD1
cdr3_length: 16
clone_size: .
j_call: TRBJ1-2
cdr3_nt: TGTGCCAGCAGCCAAGATCTGCAGGGGGCTAACTATGGCTACACCTTC
cdr3_aa: CASSQDLQGANYGYTF

v_call: TRBV20-1
d_call: TRBD1
cdr3_length: 14
clone_size: .
j_call: TRBJ1-2
cdr3_nt: TGCAGTGCCGCGACAGGGGGTGGAAGAAGGGGCTACACCTTC
cdr3_aa: CSAATGGGRRGYTF

v_call: TRBV18
d_call: .
cdr3_length: 12
clone_size: .
j_call: TRBJ2-5
cdr3_nt: TGTGCCAGCTCAACGACATCAGAGACCCAGTACTTC
cdr3_aa: CASSTTSETQYF

v_call: TRBV30
d_call: .
cdr3_length: 11
clone_size: .
j_call: TRBJ2-3
cdr3_nt: TGTGCCTGGAGTGTTGTAGATACGCAGTATTTT
cdr3_aa: CAWSVVDTQYF

v_call: TRBV12-3/TRBV12-4
d_call: TRBD1
cdr3_length: 15
clone_size: once
j_call: TRBJ2-5
cdr3_nt: TGTGCCAGCAGTTTGAGGACAGGGCTCACGGAGACCCAGTACTTC
cdr3_aa: CASSLRTGLTETQYF

v_call: TRBV5-1
d_call: TRBD1
cdr3_length: 15
clone_size: .
j_call: TRBJ1-6
cdr3_nt: TGCGCCAGCAGCTTGGCGGCAGGGGGTAATTCACCCCTCCACTTT
cdr3_aa: CASSLAAGGNSPLHF

v_call: TRBV28
d_call: .
cdr3_length: 14
clone_size: few
j_call: TRBJ1-5
cdr3_nt: TGTGCCAGCAGTTATCAGGGGAGCAATCAGCCCCAGCATTTT
cdr3_aa: CASSYQGSNQPQHF

v_call: TRBV29-1
d_call: .
cdr3_length: 14
clone_size: .
j_call: TRBJ2-2
cdr3_nt: TGCAGCGTCGCCGGGACACTTAACACCGGGGAGCTGTTTTTT
cdr3_aa: CSVAGTLNTGELFF